This is a list of T cell receptor beta chains from one sample in a study of T cells of healthy individuals. TCRdb independently ran MiXCR on the 5' RACE reads; one entry per CDR3 protein. This table has approximately 50,000 distinct CDR3 sequences, roughly 15% appearing once. The receptors were gathered from a human donor in good health. Both conserved end residues are part of each CDR3. The order of the fields is clone size, D gene, J gene, V gene, CDR3 protein, CDR3 DNA. D genes are given only for firm matches. Expanded clones get a size class; other rows say once, few or many, or leave the size out.

>many|TRBD1|TRBJ1-6|TRBV7-9
CASSRQGAPLHF
TGTGCCAGCAGTCGACAGGGTGCACCCCTCCACTTT
>many|TRBD1|TRBJ2-5|TRBV5-1
CASSLTGGAFQETQYF
TGCGCCAGCAGCTTAACAGGGGGCGCGTTCCAAGAGACCCAGTACTTC
>many|NA|TRBJ2-7|TRBV25-1
CASIPGREPYEQYF
TGTGCCAGCATCCCTGGCAGGGAACCCTACGAGCAGTACTTC
>few|NA|TRBJ1-6|TRBV14
CASSPQGINSPLHF
TGTGCCAGCAGCCCGCAGGGTATTAATTCACCCCTCCACTTT
>many|TRBD1|TRBJ2-7|TRBV3-1
CASSQNLRQGFHEQYF
TGTGCCAGCAGCCAGAACCTTAGACAGGGTTTCCACGAGCAGTACTTC
>many|TRBD1|TRBJ1-1|TRBV5-1
CASSRGTGNRAAEAFF
TGCGCCAGCAGCAGAGGGACAGGGAATCGGGCGGCTGAAGCTTTCTTT
>NA|TRBD2|TRBJ2-5|TRBV2
CASGYRRGETQYF
TGTGCCAGTGGTTACAGGCGGGGGGAGACCCAGTACTTC
>many|NA|TRBJ1-6|TRBV20-1
CSASGGSNSPLHF
TGCAGTGCCTCGGGAGGGTCGAATTCACCCCTCCACTTT
>many|TRBD2|TRBJ2-1|TRBV27
CASSPDMIAGEEFF
TGTGCCAGCAGTCCGGACATGATAGCGGGGGAGGAGTTCTTC
>many|TRBD2|TRBJ2-1|TRBV10-3
CATRTSGLQGDEQFF
TGTGCCACCCGGACTAGCGGGCTCCAAGGGGATGAGCAGTTCTTC